This T cell receptor beta chain was profiled in a study of blood T cell repertoires in COVID-19. Looking at the study overall: Samples came from the United States, Italy and Spain, spanning acute and convalescent COVID-19. T cells, B-cell-depleted T cells, or PBMCs provided the cDNA or gDNA that served as material.

Original processing notes: By means of reference gene primer amplification, nucleated cell counts were estimated. Method: immunoSEQ multiplex PCR; TCRdb's copy keeps in-frame clones and lacks some. The V and J calls and clone size come from that table; D and trimming were worked out from the DNA. This sample has tens of thousands of clones, with more than 70% found just once. The V gene end was trimmed by 4 bases and the J gene end by 10 bases; junction bases not matched to a gene: 16. Germline V gene lookup returns CDR1 MDHEN and CDR2 SYDVKM. CDR3 length: 16 amino acids. The chain carries TRBV28 and TRBJ2-5; 9 bases agree with TRBD2. This TCR was sampled from a man older than 75 with active COVID-19. Sequencing was performed on peripheral blood. The CDR3: CASSSPAGGPVGDQYF. For the CDR3, the DNA is TGTGCCAGCAGTTCCCCGGCGGGAGGGCCGGTGGGGGACCAGTACTTC.